Shown below are 15 T cell receptor beta chains from a single sample sequenced in a study of identical twins. Using its own MiXCR run on the 5' RACE reads, TCRdb lists one record per CDR3 protein. The sample lists under 1 million distinct CDR3 sequences, around an eighth occurring once. These data also formed part of another study, on yellow fever vaccine responses in identical twins.

Sequences were obtained from PBMCs. The receptors were gathered from a woman younger than 30 in good health.

This clonotype was seen ten or more times. This chain uses TRBV20-1 with TRBJ2-2; D is ambiguous. V was cut by 5 bases and J by 0 bases, with 7 bases left in between. CDR1 DFQATT and CDR2 SNEGSKA come from the germline V gene (reference sequence). This CDR3 is built from 13 residues. The CDR3 loop reads CSASSPNTGELFF. The DNA for the CDR3 is TGCAGTGCTTCGTCGCCGAACACCGGGGAGCTGTTTTTT.

This clonotype was seen more than once but under ten times. The V gene is TRBV15, the J gene TRBJ2-3; D possibly corresponds to TRBD2 (6 bases). Trimming cost V 3 bases and J 11 bases, with 15 bases left between them. The CDR3 totals 13 residues. Germline CDR1 LNHNV, CDR2 YYDKDF (reference sequence). Here the CDR3 DNA reads TGTGCCACCAGCAGGGACTACCGAGGGGAGCAGTATTTT. It translates to CATSRDYRGEQYF.

This clonotype was recorded at least ten times. The V call is TRBV10-3, the J call TRBJ2-5; maybe TRBD1 (6 bases). Trimming left V 3 bases short and J 1 base short, with 12 bases between. The CDR3 is made up of 15 amino acids. The germline CDR1 and CDR2 sequences are ENHRY and SYGVKD. The CDR3 coding sequence is TGTGCCATCAGTGATTCAGGACAGCCCCAAGAGACCCAGTACTTC. Its protein product is CAISDSGQPQETQYF.

The CDR3 sequence is CASSPNGFGELFF. CDR3 coding DNA: TGTGCCAGCAGCCCGAATGGGTTCGGGGAGCTGTTTTTT. This chain joins TRBV11-3 and TRBJ2-2; no firm D call. Trimming pared 5 bases from V and 7 bases from J, leaving 11 bases between. The CDR3 consists of 13 residues. Looked up from germline, CDR1 is SGHNT and CDR2 is YENEEA.

The rearrangement uses TRBV5-1 and TRBJ2-5; the match to TRBD2 covers 7 bases. J gave up 5 bases and V 1 base, and 5 bases lay outside the gene matches. The CDR3 has 14 residues. Germline CDR1 is SGHRS and CDR2 is YFSETQ. In nucleotides, the CDR3 is TGCGCCAGCAGCTTGAGCGGGGATATGGAGACCCAGTACTTC. It translates to CASSLSGDMETQYF.

The table lists this clonotype with a few counts. The rearrangement joins TRBV7-9 to TRBJ1-1; weak D call: TRBD1 (6 bases). CDR1 SEHNR and CDR2 FQNEAQ come from the germline V gene (reference sequence). Trimming pared 5 bases from V and 7 bases from J, leaving 17 bases between. The CDR3 runs 14 residues. CDR3 residues: CASSTPGVVVEAFF. The CDR3 DNA sequence: TGTGCCAGCAGCACCCCAGGGGTAGTCGTTGAAGCTTTCTTT.

This clonotype was seen only a few times. This sequence joins TRBV20-1 and TRBJ2-5; D is unresolved. Trimming pared 6 bases from V and 2 bases from J, leaving 10 bases between. Germline V lookup: CDR1 DFQATT, CDR2 SNEGSKA (reference sequence). The CDR3 consists of 12 residues. The CDR3 reads CSATGRQETQYF. CDR3 nucleotides: TGCAGTGCCACCGGACGGCAAGAGACCCAGTACTTC.

About this clonotype: A much larger clone lies one base from this, so it may be a read error. The gene calls are TRBV6-1 and TRBJ1-3; unclear D gene. Germline V gene sequence: CDR1 MNHNS, CDR2 SASEGT. V was pared by 4 bases and J by 2 bases, with 3 bases between. The CDR3 consists of 12 residues. The CDR3 protein is CASSVAGNTIYF. The DNA of the CDR3 is TGTGCCAGCAGTGTCGCTGGAAACACCATATATTTT.

There are a few counts of this clonotype. V is TRBV5-1 and J is TRBJ2-1; TRBD2 matches at 16 bases. Germline V gives CDR1 SGHRS, CDR2 YFSETQ. The CDR3 length is 20 residues. V was pared by 1 base and J by 0 bases, with 7 bases of the junction left unmatched. The CDR3 region has the DNA TGCGCCAGCAGCTTGTGGGGACTAGCGGGGGGGATGAGCTCCTACAATGAGCAGTTCTTC. As protein: CASSLWGLAGGMSSYNEQFF.

This clonotype was seen only a few times. This sequence joins TRBV15 and TRBJ2-7, with 8 bases identical to TRBD2. This CDR3 is built from 15 residues. V lost 5 bases to trimming and J lost 4 bases; unmatched junction nucleotides: 10. The germline gives CDR1 LNHNV, CDR2 YYDKDF (reference sequence). The CDR3 DNA follows: TGTGCCACCAGCGGTCGGGGGGGAGGGGCGTACGAGCAGTACTTC. Translating gives CATSGRGGGAYEQYF.

This clonotype was counted a few times. V gene TRBV7-2 combines with J gene TRBJ1-4, with D tentatively TRBD1 (6 bases). Trimming shortened V by 4 bases and J by 1 base, and 16 bases separated the two germline ends. The CDR3 sequence is 17 residues long. In germline, CDR1 is SGHTA, CDR2 FQGNSA. The CDR3 coding sequence is TGTGCCAGCAGCTGGAGGGGGACGCACGTAACTAATGAAAAACTGTTTTTT. Its translation is CASSWRGTHVTNEKLFF.

This clonotype came up a few times. The chain recombines TRBV12-3 or TRBV12-4 with TRBJ2-3, with D tentatively TRBD2 (5 bases). The CDR3 has 15 amino acids. Trimming removed 5 bases at V and 3 bases at J, with 15 bases between. CDR3: CASSHASWGTDTQYF. CDR3 DNA sequence: TGTGCCAGCAGTCATGCTAGCTGGGGTACAGATACGCAGTATTTT.

The rearrangement links TRBV19 to TRBJ2-3; D perhaps matches TRBD1 (5 bases). The CDR3 is made up of 13 amino acids. V lost 5 bases and J lost 5, with 11 bases in between. CDR1 is LNHDA, CDR2 SQIVND, per germline (reference sequence). The DNA for the CDR3 is TGTGCCAGTAGTGCGACAGTTCTAGATACGCAGTATTTT. Its protein is CASSATVLDTQYF.

The J gene is TRBJ2-7, the V gene TRBV10-3; 11 positions match TRBD2. Germline CDR1 and CDR2: ENHRY and SYGVKD. V lost 4 bases to trimming and J lost 3 bases; unmatched junction nucleotides: 2. The CDR3 is made up of 14 amino acids. CDR3: CAISGGLAGYEQYF. The CDR3 DNA sequence: TGTGCCATCAGTGGCGGACTAGCGGGCTACGAGCAGTACTTC.

This clonotype was counted a few times. V and J are TRBV3-1 and TRBJ1-2; 8 nucleotides match TRBD1. The CDR3 has 15 residues. V lost 0 bases and J lost 7; bases outside the gene matches: 7. Germline CDR1 LGHDT, CDR2 YNNKEL (reference sequence). In DNA form, the CDR3 reads TGTGCCAGCAGCCAAGACGTCAGGGGGCCAAGTGGCTACACCTTC. This translates into CASSQDVRGPSGYTF.